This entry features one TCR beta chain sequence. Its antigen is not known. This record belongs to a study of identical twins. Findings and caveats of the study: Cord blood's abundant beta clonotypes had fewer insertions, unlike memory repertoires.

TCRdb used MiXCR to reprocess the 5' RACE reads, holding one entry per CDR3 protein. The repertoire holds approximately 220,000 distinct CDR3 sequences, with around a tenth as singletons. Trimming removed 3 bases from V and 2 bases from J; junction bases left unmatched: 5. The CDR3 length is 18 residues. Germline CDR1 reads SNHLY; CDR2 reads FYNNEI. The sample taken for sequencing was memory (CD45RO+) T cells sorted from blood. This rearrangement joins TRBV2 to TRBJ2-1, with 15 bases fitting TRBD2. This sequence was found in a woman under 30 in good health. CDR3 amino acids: CASSDPGLAGGPYNEQFF. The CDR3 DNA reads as TGTGCCAGCAGTGACCCGGGACTAGCGGGAGGCCCCTACAATGAGCAGTTCTTC.